The 2 T cell receptor beta chains below all came from one sample that was sequenced in a study of T cells after yellow fever vaccination. TCRdb re-called the 5' RACE reads with MiXCR, one entry per CDR3 protein. This sample carries 40,000 to 50,000 distinct CDR3 sequences, 6.8% of them seen once, and the ten largest clones take 14% to 15%. This specimen consisted of CD8+ T cells not binding an NS4B(214-222) dextramer, sorted from PBMCs, obtained 45 days after the yellow fever booster vaccination. The receptors were sampled from a man in his thirties or forties who received the YFV17D yellow fever vaccine.

This clonotype was recorded many times. The V call is TRBV20-1, the J call TRBJ2-7, with TRBD2 matching over 9 bases. Trimming took 4 bases from V and 3 from J; bases not matched to a gene: 16. Germline-derived CDR1 and CDR2 are DFQATT and SNEGSKA (reference sequence). This CDR3 spans 17 amino acids. In DNA form, the CDR3 reads TGCAGTGCTATTCCAGGGCTAGCGGGGAAGAACGGCTACGAGCAGTACTTC. Protein product: CSAIPGLAGKNGYEQYF.

This clonotype was detected many times. The chain is built from TRBV3-1 and TRBJ2-7; TRBD2 matches 16 bases. V lost 0 bases, J lost 2 bases, and 13 bases stayed unmatched. Germline V gene lookup returns CDR1 LGHDT and CDR2 YNNKEL (reference sequence). This CDR3 contains 21 residues. Written as DNA, the CDR3 is TGTGCCAGCAGCCAAGAAGGTCAACCGGGACTAGCGGGAGGGCCTGCCTACGAGCAGTACTTC. Protein sequence: CASSQEGQPGLAGGPAYEQYF.